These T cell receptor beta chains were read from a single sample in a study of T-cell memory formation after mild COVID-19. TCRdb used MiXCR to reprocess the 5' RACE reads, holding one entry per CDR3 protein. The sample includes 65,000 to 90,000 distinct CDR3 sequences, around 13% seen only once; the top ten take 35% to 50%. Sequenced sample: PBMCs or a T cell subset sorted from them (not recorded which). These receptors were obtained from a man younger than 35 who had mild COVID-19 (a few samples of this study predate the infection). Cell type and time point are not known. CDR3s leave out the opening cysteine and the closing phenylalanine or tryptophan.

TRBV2	ASSGQGVYNEQF
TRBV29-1	SVVTSTGAQEAF
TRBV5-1	ASSLADKDYGYT
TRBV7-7	ASSLALEGDTQY
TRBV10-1	ASSGPPDSSGANVLT
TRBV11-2	ASRLLLGPYNSPLH
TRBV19	ASSQGRIEAF
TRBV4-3	ASSQRTVAKEKLF
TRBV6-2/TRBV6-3	ASSRGLDWETQY
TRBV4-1	ASSMRDRSSDEQF
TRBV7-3	ASSLFSRRDEQF
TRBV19	ASSMGQGATPQH
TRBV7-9	ASSLSGNEQF
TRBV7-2	ASSLAKRTGELF
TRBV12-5	ASGKGRGGGDEQF
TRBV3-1	ASSQDWGLAGAEQF